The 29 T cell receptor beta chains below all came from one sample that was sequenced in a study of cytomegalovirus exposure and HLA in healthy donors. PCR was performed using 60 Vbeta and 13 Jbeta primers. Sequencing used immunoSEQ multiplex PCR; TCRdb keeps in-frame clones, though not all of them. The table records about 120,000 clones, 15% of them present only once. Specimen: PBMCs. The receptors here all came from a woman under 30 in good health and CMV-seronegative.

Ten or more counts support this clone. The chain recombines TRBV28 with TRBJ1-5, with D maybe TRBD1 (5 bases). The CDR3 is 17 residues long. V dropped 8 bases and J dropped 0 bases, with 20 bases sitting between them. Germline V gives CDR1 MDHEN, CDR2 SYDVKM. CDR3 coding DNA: TGTGCCAGCGCTTCGTTCGGGGTCGGGGGTAGCAATCAGCCCCAGCATTTT. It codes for CASASFGVGGSNQPQHF.

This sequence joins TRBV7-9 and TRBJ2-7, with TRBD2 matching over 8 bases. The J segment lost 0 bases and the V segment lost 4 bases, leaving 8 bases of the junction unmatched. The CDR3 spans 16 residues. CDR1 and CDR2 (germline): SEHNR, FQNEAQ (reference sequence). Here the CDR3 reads CASSSSGTRSSYEQYF. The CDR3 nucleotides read TGTGCCAGCAGCTCCTCCGGGACTAGGAGCTCCTACGAGCAGTACTTC.

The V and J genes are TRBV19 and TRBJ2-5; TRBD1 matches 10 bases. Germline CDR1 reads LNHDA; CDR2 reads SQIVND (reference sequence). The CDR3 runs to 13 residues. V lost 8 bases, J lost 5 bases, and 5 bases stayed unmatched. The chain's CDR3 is CASGTGVEETQYF. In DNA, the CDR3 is TGTGCCAGTGGGACAGGGGTCGAGGAGACCCAGTACTTC.

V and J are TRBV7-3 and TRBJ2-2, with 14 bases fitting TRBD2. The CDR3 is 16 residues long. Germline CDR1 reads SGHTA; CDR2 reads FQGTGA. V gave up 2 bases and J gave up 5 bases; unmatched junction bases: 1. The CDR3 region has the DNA TGTGCCAGCAGCTTAGGGACTAGCGGGAGTACCGGGGAGCTGTTTTTT. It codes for CASSLGTSGSTGELFF.

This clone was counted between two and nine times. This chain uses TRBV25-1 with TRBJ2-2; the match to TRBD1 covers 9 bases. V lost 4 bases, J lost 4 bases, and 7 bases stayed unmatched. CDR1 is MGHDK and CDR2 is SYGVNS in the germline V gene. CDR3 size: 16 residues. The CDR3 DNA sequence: TGTGCCAGCAGTGGGGACAGGGATCCCATCACCGGGGAGCTGTTTTTT. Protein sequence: CASSGDRDPITGELFF.

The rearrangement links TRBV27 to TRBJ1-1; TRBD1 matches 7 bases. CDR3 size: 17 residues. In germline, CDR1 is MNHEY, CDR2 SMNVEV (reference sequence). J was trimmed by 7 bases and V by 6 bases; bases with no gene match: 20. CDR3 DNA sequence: TGTGCCAGCAGCCTTATTCCGACAGGGCCGACTCCCCTTGAAGCTTTCTTT. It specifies CASSLIPTGPTPLEAFF.

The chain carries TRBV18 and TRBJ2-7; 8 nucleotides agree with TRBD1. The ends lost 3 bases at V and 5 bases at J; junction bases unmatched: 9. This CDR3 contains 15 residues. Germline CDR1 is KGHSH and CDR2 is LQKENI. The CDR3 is CASSPHRQGLNEQYF. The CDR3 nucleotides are TGTGCCAGCTCACCCCATCGACAGGGGTTGAACGAGCAGTACTTC.

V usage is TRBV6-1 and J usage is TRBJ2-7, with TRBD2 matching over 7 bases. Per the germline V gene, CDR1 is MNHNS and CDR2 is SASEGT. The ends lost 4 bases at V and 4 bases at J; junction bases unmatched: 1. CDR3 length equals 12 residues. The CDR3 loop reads CASSGGGYEQYF. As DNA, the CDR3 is TGTGCCAGCAGTGGGGGGGGGTACGAGCAGTACTTC.

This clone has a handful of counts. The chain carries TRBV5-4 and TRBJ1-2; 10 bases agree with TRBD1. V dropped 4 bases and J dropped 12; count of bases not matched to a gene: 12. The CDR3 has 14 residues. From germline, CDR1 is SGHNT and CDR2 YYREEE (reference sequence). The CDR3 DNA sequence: TGTGCCAGCAGCCCGAAGGGGACAGGGGAGTTTGACACCTTC. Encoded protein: CASSPKGTGEFDTF.

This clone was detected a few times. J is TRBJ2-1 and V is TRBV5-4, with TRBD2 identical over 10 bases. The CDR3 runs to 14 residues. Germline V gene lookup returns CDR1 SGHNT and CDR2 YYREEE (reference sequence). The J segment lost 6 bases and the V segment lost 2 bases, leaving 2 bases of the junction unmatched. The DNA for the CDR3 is TGTGCCAGCAGCTTAGCGGGGGGGGGCAATGAGCAGTTCTTC. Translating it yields CASSLAGGGNEQFF.

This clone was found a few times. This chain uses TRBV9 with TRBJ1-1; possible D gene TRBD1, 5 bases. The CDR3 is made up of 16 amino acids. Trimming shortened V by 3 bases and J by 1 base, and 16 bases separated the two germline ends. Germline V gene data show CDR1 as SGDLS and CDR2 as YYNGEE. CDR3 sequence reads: CASSDDQGPPNTEAFF. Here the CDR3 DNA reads TGTGCCAGCAGCGATGACCAGGGCCCCCCGAACACTGAAGCTTTCTTT.

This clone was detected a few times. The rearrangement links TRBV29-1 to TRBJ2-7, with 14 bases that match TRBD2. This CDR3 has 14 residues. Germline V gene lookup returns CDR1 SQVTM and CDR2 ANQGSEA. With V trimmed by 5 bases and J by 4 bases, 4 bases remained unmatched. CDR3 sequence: CSVSGLAGAYEQYF. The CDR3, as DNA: TGCAGCGTTTCGGGACTAGCGGGAGCTTACGAGCAGTACTTC.

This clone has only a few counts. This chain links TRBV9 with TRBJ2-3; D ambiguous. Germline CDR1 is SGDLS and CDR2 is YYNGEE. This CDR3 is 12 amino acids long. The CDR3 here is CPTPTSADTQYF. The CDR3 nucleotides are TGTCCCACCCCCACCAGCGCAGATACGCAGTATTTT.

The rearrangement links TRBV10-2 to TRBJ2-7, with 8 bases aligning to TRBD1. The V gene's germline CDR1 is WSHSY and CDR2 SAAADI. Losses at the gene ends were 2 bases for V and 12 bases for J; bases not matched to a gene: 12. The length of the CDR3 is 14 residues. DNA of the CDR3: TGCGCCAGCAGTGAGACCGGTAGTGGACAGGGCGGGTACTTC. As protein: CASSETGSGQGGYF.

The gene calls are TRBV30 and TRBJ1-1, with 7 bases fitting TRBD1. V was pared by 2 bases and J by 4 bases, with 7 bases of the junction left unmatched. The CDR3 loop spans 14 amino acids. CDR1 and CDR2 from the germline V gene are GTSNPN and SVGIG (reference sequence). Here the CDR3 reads CAWSQQGMSTEAFF. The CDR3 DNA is TGTGCCTGGAGTCAACAGGGGATGAGCACTGAAGCTTTCTTT.

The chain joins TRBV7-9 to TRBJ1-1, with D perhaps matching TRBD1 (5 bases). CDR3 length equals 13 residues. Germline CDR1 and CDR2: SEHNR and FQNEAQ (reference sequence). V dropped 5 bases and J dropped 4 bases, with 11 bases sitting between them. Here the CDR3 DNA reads TGTGCCAGCAGCACCCGGGGGGGCACTGAAGCTTTCTTT. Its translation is CASSTRGGTEAFF.

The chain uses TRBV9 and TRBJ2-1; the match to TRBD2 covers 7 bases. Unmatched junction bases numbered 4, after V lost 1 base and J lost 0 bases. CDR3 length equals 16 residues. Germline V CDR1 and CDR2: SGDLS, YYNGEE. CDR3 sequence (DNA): TGTGCCAGCAGCGTAAGAGCGGGGAGCTCCTACAATGAGCAGTTCTTC. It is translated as CASSVRAGSSYNEQFF.

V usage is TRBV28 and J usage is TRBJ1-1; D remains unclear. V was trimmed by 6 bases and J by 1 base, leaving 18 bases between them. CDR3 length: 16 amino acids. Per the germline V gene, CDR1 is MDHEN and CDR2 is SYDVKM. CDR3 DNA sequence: TGTGCCAGCAGCCTAGGTGGTGGCTTTCGGAACACTGAAGCTTTCTTT. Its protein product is CASSLGGGFRNTEAFF.

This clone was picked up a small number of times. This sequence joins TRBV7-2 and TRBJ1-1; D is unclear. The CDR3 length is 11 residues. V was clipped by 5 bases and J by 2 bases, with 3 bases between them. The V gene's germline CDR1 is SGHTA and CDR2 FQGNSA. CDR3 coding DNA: TGTGCCAGCAGCGGCAACACTGAAGCTTTCTTT. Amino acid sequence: CASSGNTEAFF.

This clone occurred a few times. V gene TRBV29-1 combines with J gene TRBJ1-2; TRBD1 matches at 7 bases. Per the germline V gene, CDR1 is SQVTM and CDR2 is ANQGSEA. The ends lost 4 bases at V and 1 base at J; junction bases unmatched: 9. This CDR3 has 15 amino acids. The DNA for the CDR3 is TGCAGCGTTGGGGTTAGGGGGCAGTTTAACTATGGCTACACCTTC. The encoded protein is CSVGVRGQFNYGYTF.

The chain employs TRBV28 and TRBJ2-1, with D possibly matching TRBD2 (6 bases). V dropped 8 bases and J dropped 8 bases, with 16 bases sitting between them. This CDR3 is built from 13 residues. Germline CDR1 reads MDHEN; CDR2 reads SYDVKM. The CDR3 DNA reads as TGTGCCAGCGGCCCCGGGAGTTTCCATGAGCAGTTCTTC. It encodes CASGPGSFHEQFF. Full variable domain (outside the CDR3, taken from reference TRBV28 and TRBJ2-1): DVKVTQSSRYLVKRTGEKVFLECVQDMDHENMFWYRQDPGLGLRLIYFSYDVKMKEKGDIPEGYSVSREKKERFSLILESASTNQTSMYLCASGPGSFHEQFFGPGTRLTVL.

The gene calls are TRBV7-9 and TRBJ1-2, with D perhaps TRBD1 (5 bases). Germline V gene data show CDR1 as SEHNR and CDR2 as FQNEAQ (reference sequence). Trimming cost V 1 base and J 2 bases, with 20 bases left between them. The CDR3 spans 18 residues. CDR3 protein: CASSLEGNRFERNYGYTF. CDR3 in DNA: TGTGCCAGCAGCTTAGAGGGGAACAGGTTCGAAAGGAACTATGGCTACACCTTC.

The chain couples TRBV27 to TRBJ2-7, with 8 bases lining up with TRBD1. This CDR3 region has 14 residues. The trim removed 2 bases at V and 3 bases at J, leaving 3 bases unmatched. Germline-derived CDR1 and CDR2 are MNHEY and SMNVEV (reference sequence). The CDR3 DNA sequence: TGTGCCAGCAGTTTAGACAGGGGAGGCTACGAGCAGTACTTC. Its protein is CASSLDRGGYEQYF.

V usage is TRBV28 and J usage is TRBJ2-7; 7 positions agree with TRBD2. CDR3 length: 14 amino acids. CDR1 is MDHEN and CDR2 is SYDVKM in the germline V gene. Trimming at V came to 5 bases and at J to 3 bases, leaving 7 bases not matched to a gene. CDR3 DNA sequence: TGTGCCAGCAGTAAACTAGCGACTTTCTACGAGCAGTACTTC. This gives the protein CASSKLATFYEQYF.

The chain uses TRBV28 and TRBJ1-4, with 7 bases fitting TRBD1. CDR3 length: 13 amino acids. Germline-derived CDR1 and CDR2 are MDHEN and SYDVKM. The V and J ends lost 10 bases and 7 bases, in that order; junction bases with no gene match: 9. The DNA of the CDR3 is TGTGCCACCCAGGGGCAGGGGGGTGAAAAACTGTTTTTT. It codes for CATQGQGGEKLFF.

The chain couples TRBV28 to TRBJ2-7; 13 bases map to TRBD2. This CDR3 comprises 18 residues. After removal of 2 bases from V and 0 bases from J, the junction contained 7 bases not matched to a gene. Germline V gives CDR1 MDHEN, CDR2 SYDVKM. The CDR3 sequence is CASSLPTSGGESSYEQYF. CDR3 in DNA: TGTGCCAGCAGTTTACCTACTAGCGGGGGGGAGAGCTCCTACGAGCAGTACTTC.

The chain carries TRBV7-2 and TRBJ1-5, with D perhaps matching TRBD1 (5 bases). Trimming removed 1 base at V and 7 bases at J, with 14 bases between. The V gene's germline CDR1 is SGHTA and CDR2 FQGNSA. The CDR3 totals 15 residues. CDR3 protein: CASSLGGREGQPQHF. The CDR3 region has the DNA TGTGCCAGCAGCTTAGGAGGCAGGGAGGGCCAGCCCCAGCATTTT.

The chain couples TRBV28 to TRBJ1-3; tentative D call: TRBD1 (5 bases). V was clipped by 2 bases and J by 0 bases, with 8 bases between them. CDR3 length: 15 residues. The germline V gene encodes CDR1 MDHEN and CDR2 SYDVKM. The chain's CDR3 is CASSLQGYSGNTIYF. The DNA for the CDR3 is TGTGCCAGCAGTTTACAGGGTTACTCTGGAAACACCATATATTTT.

The CDR3 DNA reads TGTGCCAGCAGCAGCCGAACCGGCGACAACGGCTACACCTTC. Translated: CASSSRTGDNGYTF. J is TRBJ1-2 and V is TRBV7-9; D not resolved. V lost 5 bases and J 8 bases, leaving 18 bases between the germline ends. Germline V gives CDR1 SEHNR, CDR2 FQNEAQ (reference sequence). This CDR3 is built from 14 residues.